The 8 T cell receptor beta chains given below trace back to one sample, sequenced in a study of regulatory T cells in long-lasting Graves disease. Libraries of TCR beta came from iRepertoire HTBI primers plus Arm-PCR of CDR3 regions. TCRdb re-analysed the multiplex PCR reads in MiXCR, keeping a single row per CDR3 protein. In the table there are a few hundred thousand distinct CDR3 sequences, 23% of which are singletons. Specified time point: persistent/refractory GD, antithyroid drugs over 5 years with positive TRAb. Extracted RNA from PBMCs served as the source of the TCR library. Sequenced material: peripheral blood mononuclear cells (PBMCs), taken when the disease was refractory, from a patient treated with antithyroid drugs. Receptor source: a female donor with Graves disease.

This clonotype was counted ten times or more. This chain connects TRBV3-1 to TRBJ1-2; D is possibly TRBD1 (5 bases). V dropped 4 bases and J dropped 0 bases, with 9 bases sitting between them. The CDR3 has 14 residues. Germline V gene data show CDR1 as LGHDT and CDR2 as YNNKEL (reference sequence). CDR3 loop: CASSRQPTNYGYTF. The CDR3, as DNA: TGTGCCAGCAGCCGACAGCCGACTAACTATGGCTACACCTTC.

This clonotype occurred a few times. DNA for the CDR3: TGTGCCAGCAGCCGGACAGTCAAAAACATTCAGTACTTC. Residues: CASSRTVKNIQYF. The V and J genes are TRBV6-1 and TRBJ2-4; TRBD1 might be the D (6 bases). Germline CDR1 MNHNS, CDR2 SASEGT. The length of the CDR3 is 13 residues. V shed 6 bases and J shed 3 bases, with 9 bases lying between them.

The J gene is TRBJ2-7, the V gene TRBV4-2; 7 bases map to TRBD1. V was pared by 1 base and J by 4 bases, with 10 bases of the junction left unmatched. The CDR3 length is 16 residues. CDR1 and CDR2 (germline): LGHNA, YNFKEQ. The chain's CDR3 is CASSQVQGQSLYEQYF. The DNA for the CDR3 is TGTGCCAGCAGCCAAGTACAGGGACAGAGTTTATACGAGCAGTACTTC.

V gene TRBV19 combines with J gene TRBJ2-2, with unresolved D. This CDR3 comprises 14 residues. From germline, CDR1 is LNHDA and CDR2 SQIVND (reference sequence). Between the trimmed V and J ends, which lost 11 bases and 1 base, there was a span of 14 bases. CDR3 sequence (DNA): TGTGCCCGACCGACCCCGCGGAACACCGGGGAGCTGTTTTTT. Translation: CARPTPRNTGELFF. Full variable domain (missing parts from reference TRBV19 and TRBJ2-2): DGGITQSPKYLFRKEGQNVTLSCEQNLNHDAMYWYRQDPGQGLRLIYYSQIVNDFQKGDIAEGYSVSREKKESFPLTVTSAQKNPTAFYLCARPTPRNTGELFFGEGSRLTVL.

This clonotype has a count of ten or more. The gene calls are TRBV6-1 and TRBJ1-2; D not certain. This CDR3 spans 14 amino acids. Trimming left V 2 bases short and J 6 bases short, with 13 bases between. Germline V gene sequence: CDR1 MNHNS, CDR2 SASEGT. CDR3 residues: CASSERAALDGYTF. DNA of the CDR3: TGTGCCAGCAGTGAACGCGCGGCGTTAGATGGCTACACCTTC.

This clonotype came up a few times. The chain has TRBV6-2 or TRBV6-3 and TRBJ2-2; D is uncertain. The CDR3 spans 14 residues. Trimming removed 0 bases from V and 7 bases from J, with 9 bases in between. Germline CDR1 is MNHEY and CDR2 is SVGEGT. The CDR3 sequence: CASSYSILRGELFF. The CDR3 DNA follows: TGTGCCAGCAGTTACTCGATATTACGCGGGGAGCTGTTTTTT.

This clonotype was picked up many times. The DNA for the CDR3 is TGTGCCACCAGCAAGTCAGAAAAGAATCAGCCCCAGCATTTT. It codes for CATSKSEKNQPQHF. The V call is TRBV15, the J call TRBJ1-5; D unresolved. There are 14 residues in the CDR3. Trimming left V 4 bases short and J 4 bases short, with 11 bases between. CDR1 is LNHNV and CDR2 is YYDKDF in the germline V gene (reference sequence). Supplemented by reference TRBV15 and TRBJ1-5, the full variable domain reads DAMVIQNPRYQVTQFGKPVTLSCSQTLNHNVMYWYQQKSSQAPKLLFHYYDKDFNNEADTPDNFQSRRPNTSFCFLDIRSPGLGDTAMYLCATSKSEKNQPQHFGDGTRLSIL.

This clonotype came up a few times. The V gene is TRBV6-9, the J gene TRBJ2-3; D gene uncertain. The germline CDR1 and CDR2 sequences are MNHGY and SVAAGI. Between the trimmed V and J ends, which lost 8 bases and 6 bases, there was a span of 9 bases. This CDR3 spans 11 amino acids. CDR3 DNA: TGTGCCAGCGGAAATTCGGATACGCAGTATTTT. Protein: CASGNSDTQYF.